A single sample gave rise to the 22 T cell receptor beta chains below, sequenced in a study of Ad26.COV2.S vaccination and SARS-CoV-2 variants. Treatment denoted: some 20 received Ad26.COV2.S at low or high dose, single or two shots; roughly five received placebo; per-sample allocation not given. Specimens were obtained on day 63 following the first vaccine or placebo injection. Sequencing used immunoSEQ multiplex PCR; TCRdb keeps in-frame clones, though not all of them. The sample carries roughly 380,000 clones, approximately 90% recorded once. The input for sequencing was peripheral blood, taken in a trial of Ad26.COV2.S vaccine versus placebo. All receptors come from a person aged 18 to 65 who received the Ad26.COV2.S COVID-19 vaccine or a placebo.

This clone was detected a few times. The CDR3 bases are TGTGCCAGCAGTTTGGGCGGGGGGGCCTACGAGCAGTACTTC. Its translation is CASSLGGGAYEQYF. The chain couples TRBV27 to TRBJ2-7; 9 bases fit TRBD2. V lost 3 bases to trimming and J lost 2 bases; unmatched junction nucleotides: 2. The CDR3 totals 14 residues. In germline, CDR1 is MNHEY, CDR2 SMNVEV (reference sequence).

This clone was detected once. This chain connects TRBV2 to TRBJ2-2; 13 bases fit TRBD2. The ends lost 4 bases at V and 5 bases at J; junction bases unmatched: 1. CDR1 and CDR2 (germline): SNHLY, FYNNEI. The CDR3 consists of 15 residues. CDR3 sequence reads: CASSGTSGGTGELFF. The CDR3 DNA follows: TGTGCCAGCAGTGGGACTAGCGGGGGTACCGGGGAGCTGTTTTTT.

This chain joins TRBV7-9 and TRBJ1-3; D not resolved. The CDR3 runs to 15 residues. Trimming pared 1 base from V and 0 bases from J, leaving 7 bases between. From germline, CDR1 is SEHNR and CDR2 FQNEAQ (reference sequence). CDR3 amino acids: CASSLEGFSGNTIYF. CDR3 DNA sequence: TGTGCCAGCAGCTTAGAAGGCTTCTCTGGAAACACCATATATTTT.

The sample holds one count of this clone. This chain links TRBV12-3 or TRBV12-4 with TRBJ1-1; the D is unclear. The V gene lost 2 bases and the J gene lost 7 bases, with 5 bases spanning the gap. This CDR3 has 11 residues. The CDR3 region is CASSLTLEAFF. DNA of the CDR3: TGTGCCAGCAGTTTAACGCTTGAAGCTTTCTTT.

The gene calls are TRBV28 and TRBJ1-5; D not resolved. The CDR3 consists of 14 residues. The V gene's germline CDR1 is MDHEN and CDR2 SYDVKM. With 6 bases removed from V and 0 bases from J, the gap between germline ends came to 9 bases. As DNA, the CDR3 is TGTGCCAGCAGGACACCTTATAGCAATCAGCCCCAGCATTTT. Its translation is CASRTPYSNQPQHF.

The J gene is TRBJ2-7, the V gene TRBV9; 9 nucleotides agree with TRBD1. Germline V gene data show CDR1 as SGDLS and CDR2 as YYNGEE. V was clipped by 3 bases and J by 1 base; unmatched bases: 5. This CDR3 contains 15 residues. The CDR3 here is CASSEGGQGSYEQYF. Here the CDR3 DNA reads TGTGCCAGCAGCGAGGGGGGACAGGGATCCTACGAGCAGTACTTC. Drawing the rest from reference TRBV9 and TRBJ2-7, the complete variable domain is DSGVTQTPKHLITATGQRVTLRCSPRSGDLSVYWYQQSLDQGLQFLIQYYNGEERAKGNILERFSAQQFPDLHSELNLSSLELGDSALYFCASSEGGQGSYEQYFGPGTRLTVT.

The J gene is TRBJ1-6, the V gene TRBV5-6, with D possibly matching TRBD1 (5 bases). The CDR3 extends over 16 amino acids. The germline gives CDR1 SGHDT, CDR2 YYEEEE. Trimming cost V 0 bases and J 3 bases, with 10 bases left between them. CDR3 in DNA: TGTGCCAGCAGCTTGGCCGGGCAGGGCTATAATTCACCCCTCCACTTT. This gives the protein CASSLAGQGYNSPLHF.

The chain combines TRBV3-1 (or the pseudogene TRBV3-2) with TRBJ1-6; weak D call: TRBD1 (6 bases). CDR1 and CDR2 (germline): LGHDT, YNNKEL (reference sequence). V was shortened by 1 base and J by 15 bases, with 13 bases between the two germline ends. The CDR3 runs 13 residues. CDR3 nucleotides: TGTGCCAGCAGCCAAGCGACAGGCGTCGTCCTCCACTTT. Translated, it gives CASSQATGVVLHF.

V usage is TRBV28 and J usage is TRBJ2-6; 9 bases fit TRBD1. Germline V lookup: CDR1 MDHEN, CDR2 SYDVKM. The V gene end was trimmed by 5 bases and the J gene end by 4 bases; junction bases not matched to a gene: 12. The CDR3 runs 18 residues. CDR3 protein: CASSVAGTGLWGANVLTF. As DNA, the CDR3 is TGTGCCAGCAGTGTAGCCGGGACAGGGTTGTGGGGGGCCAACGTCCTGACTTTC.

V is TRBV7-2 and J is TRBJ2-7; D not resolved. The germline gives CDR1 SGHTA, CDR2 FQGNSA. This CDR3 is 15 amino acids long. Trimming left V 2 bases short and J 0 bases short, with 11 bases between. The CDR3 nucleotides read TGTGCCAGCAGCTTACCCCTCCCTATCTCCTACGAGCAGTACTTC. It is translated as CASSLPLPISYEQYF.

The J gene is TRBJ2-3, the V gene TRBV7-2; 8 bases are a match to TRBD2. The trim removed 5 bases at V and 6 bases at J, leaving 10 bases unmatched. The germline CDR1 and CDR2 sequences are SGHTA and FQGNSA. The CDR3 loop spans 15 amino acids. Here the CDR3 reads CASSTFSGASDTQYF. CDR3 DNA: TGTGCCAGCAGCACCTTTAGCGGGGCCAGTGATACGCAGTATTTT. Full variable domain (remainder filled in from reference TRBV7-2 and TRBJ2-3): GAGVSQSPSNKVTEKGKDVELRCDPISGHTALYWYRQSLGQGLEFLIYFQGNSAPDKSGLPSDRFSAERTGGSVSTLTIQRTQQEDSAVYLCASSTFSGASDTQYFGPGTRLTVL.

The chain links TRBV7-8 to TRBJ1-5; 8 bases map to TRBD1. The germline CDR1 and CDR2 sequences are SGHVS and FQNEAQ. The CDR3 sequence is 15 residues long. V shed 5 bases and J 4 bases; nucleotides not matched to a gene: 7. The CDR3 here is CASSRGQATNQPQHF. The CDR3 DNA sequence: TGTGCCAGCAGCAGGGGACAGGCTACAAATCAGCCCCAGCATTTT.

This sequence joins TRBV10-3 and TRBJ2-5; 8 bases line up with TRBD2. Losses at the gene ends were 10 bases for V and 5 bases for J; bases not matched to a gene: 3. Germline CDR1 ENHRY, CDR2 SYGVKD. The CDR3 runs to 11 residues. The CDR3 spells CASRGGETQYF. The CDR3 DNA reads TGTGCCAGCCGCGGGGGGGAGACCCAGTACTTC.

The rearrangement uses TRBV6-4 and TRBJ2-2; 12 bases are shared with TRBD1. The CDR3 is 16 residues long. CDR1 and CDR2 (germline): MRHNA, SNTAGT. The trim removed 5 bases at V and 8 bases at J, leaving 9 bases unmatched. As DNA, the CDR3 is TGTGCCAGCAGTCCCCGGGACAGGGGGCTTAGGGGGGAGCTGTTTTTT. This encodes CASSPRDRGLRGELFF.

The CDR3 DNA reads TGTGCCAGCAGGGGCGTGGGTACCTCCTATGGTTCACCCCTCCACTTT. Protein product: CASRGVGTSYGSPLHF. The chain recombines TRBV2 with TRBJ1-6; no clear D. The CDR3 has 16 amino acids. Trimming pared 6 bases from V and 9 bases from J, leaving 21 bases between. Germline values: CDR1 SNHLY, CDR2 FYNNEI.

The chain has TRBV28 and TRBJ2-2; tentative D call: TRBD2 (6 bases). Germline V gives CDR1 MDHEN, CDR2 SYDVKM. With 1 base removed from V and 5 bases from J, the gap between germline ends came to 11 bases. The CDR3 length is 15 residues. CDR3 bases: TGTGCCAGCAGTTTATCCGGGGGAGTTACCGGGGAGCTGTTTTTT. Encoded protein: CASSLSGGVTGELFF.

The chain links TRBV9 to TRBJ2-5; D is perhaps TRBD1 (6 bases). The length of the CDR3 is 14 residues. In germline, CDR1 is SGDLS, CDR2 YYNGEE. V was pared by 0 bases and J by 0 bases, with 6 bases between. The CDR3 region has the DNA TGTGCCAGCAGCGTAGGGGACAACCAAGAGACCCAGTACTTC. It translates to CASSVGDNQETQYF.

J is TRBJ2-3 and V is TRBV2; D is undetermined. The V end lost 3 bases, the J end lost 0 bases, and 10 bases lay between the germline ends. This CDR3 has 15 amino acids. Germline V gene sequence: CDR1 SNHLY, CDR2 FYNNEI. The CDR3 bases are TGTGCCAGCAGTGAGCGCGAACCTAGCACAGATACGCAGTATTTT. Translating gives CASSEREPSTDTQYF.

Points on this clone: Other nucleotide sequences in the sample specify the same CDR3. The chain links TRBV18 to TRBJ2-3; TRBD2 aligns across 14 bases. The germline gives CDR1 KGHSH, CDR2 LQKENI. With V trimmed by 3 bases and J by 1 base, 0 bases remained unmatched. There are 16 residues in the CDR3. The CDR3 loop reads CASSPGLAGGTDTQYF. DNA for the CDR3: TGTGCCAGCTCACCGGGACTAGCGGGGGGCACAGATACGCAGTATTTT.

This rearrangement joins TRBV18 to TRBJ1-6, with 7 bases identical to TRBD1. The CDR3 runs 15 residues. Germline V gene lookup returns CDR1 KGHSH and CDR2 LQKENI. After removal of 5 bases from V and 7 bases from J, the junction contained 8 bases not matched to a gene. The CDR3: CASSSPGQTNSPLHF. CDR3 bases: TGTGCCAGCTCATCGCCGGGACAGACGAATTCACCCCTCCACTTT. Combining the CDR3 with reference TRBV18 and TRBJ1-6 gives the whole variable domain NAGVMQNPRHLVRRRGQEARLRCSPMKGHSHVYWYRQLPEEGLKFMVYLQKENIIDESGMPKERFSAEFPKEGPSILRIQQVVRGDSAAYFCASSSPGQTNSPLHFGNGTRLTVT.

V and J are TRBV11-2 and TRBJ2-7; D tentatively reads TRBD1 or TRBD2 (5 bases each). The CDR3 is 15 residues long. Germline V CDR1 and CDR2: SGHAT, FQNNGV. V was shortened by 6 bases and J by 4 bases, with 19 bases between the two germline ends. This CDR3 reads CASRRLGERTYEQYF. CDR3 DNA: TGTGCCAGCAGACGTCTAGGGGAGCGAACTTACGAGCAGTACTTC.

This chain joins TRBV3-1 (or the pseudogene TRBV3-2) and TRBJ2-3, with TRBD2 matching over 13 bases. The CDR3 totals 16 residues. Trimming removed 5 bases from V and 1 base from J; junction bases left unmatched: 3. Germline V gene sequence: CDR1 LGHDT, CDR2 YNNKEL (reference sequence). The CDR3, as DNA: TGTGCCAGCAGCTTTGGACTAGCGGGGGGCACAGATACGCAGTATTTT. This gives the protein CASSFGLAGGTDTQYF.